The next 7 T cell receptor beta chains were all read from a single sample in a study of cytotoxic CD8 clonotypes in ibrutinib-treated CLL. Data came from immunoSEQ multiplex PCR; TCRdb stores just in-frame clones and leaves some out. The sample includes about 300,000 clones, 67% of them seen just once. Sequencing used PBMCs, obtained after 36 months of ibrutinib treatment. The receptor set was obtained from a human donor with chronic lymphocytic leukemia.

As to this clone: Because the CDR3's place on the DNA is in doubt, the DNA is left out and the CDR3 is given as listed by TCRdb. The rearrangement joins TRBV5-1 to TRBJ1-6; the table names TRBD1, a call not compared with the DNA. The CDR3 is 15 residues long, counting both termini. Germline V gene lookup returns CDR1 SGHRS and CDR2 YFSETQ. The CDR3 reads CASSFGQGRNSPLHF.

The V and J genes are TRBV4-1 and TRBJ2-7; 8 positions match TRBD1. The length of the CDR3 is 13 residues. Germline values: CDR1 MGHRA, CDR2 YSYEKL. J lost 9 bases, V lost 4 bases, and 8 bases had no gene match. CDR3 nucleotides: TGCGCCAGCAGCCCACAAGGACAGGGCCCGCAGTACTTC. It encodes CASSPQGQGPQYF.

This rearrangement joins TRBV7-8 to TRBJ2-1; tentatively, D is TRBD1 (5 bases). Trimming pared 1 base from V and 5 bases from J, leaving 9 bases between. The CDR3 is 14 amino acids. Germline CDR1 is SGHVS and CDR2 is FQNEAQ. Written as DNA, the CDR3 is TGTGCCAGCAGCTTAGTTGCAGGGAACAATGAGCAGTTCTTC. Its protein product is CASSLVAGNNEQFF.

The rearrangement joins TRBV19 to TRBJ2-3; D not resolved. V lost 7 bases and J lost 2, with 13 bases in between. The CDR3 spans 14 residues. Germline values: CDR1 LNHDA, CDR2 SQIVND (reference sequence). CDR3 region: CASTGGVFTDTQYF. CDR3 in DNA: TGTGCCAGTACCGGTGGGGTTTTCACAGATACGCAGTATTTT.

This clone was seen only a few times. V usage is TRBV13 and J usage is TRBJ1-6; TRBD1 matches 8 bases. Germline-derived CDR1 and CDR2 are PRHDT and FYEKMQ (reference sequence). V trimming: 3 bases; J trimming: 10 bases; junction bases outside the gene matches: 11. The CDR3 is 16 residues long. As DNA, the CDR3 is TGTGCCAGCAGCTTGGGTACCGGGACAGGCGGATCACCCCTCCACTTT. Its translation is CASSLGTGTGGSPLHF.

For the CDR3, the DNA is TGCAGCGTTGTTGGGGAGGGCACCGAGCAGTACTTC. This gives the protein CSVVGEGTEQYF. The gene calls are TRBV29-1 and TRBJ2-7; 7 bases line up with TRBD2. V dropped 4 bases and J dropped 6; count of bases not matched to a gene: 6. This CDR3 region has 12 residues. Looked up from germline, CDR1 is SQVTM and CDR2 is ANQGSEA.

The V call is TRBV25-1, the J call TRBJ2-2; 9 bases fit TRBD2. Germline CDR1 is MGHDK and CDR2 is SYGVNS. This CDR3 region has 16 residues. Trimming at V came to 3 bases and at J to 5 bases, leaving 7 bases not matched to a gene. This chain's CDR3 is CASSDIWAGGTGELFF. The CDR3 DNA reads TGTGCCAGCAGTGATATCTGGGCGGGAGGGACCGGGGAGCTGTTTTTT.